This T cell receptor (beta chain) came from a study of T cells in Graves' hyperthyroidism and ophthalmopathy. RNA transcripts provided the source from which TCR beta CDR3 regions were amplified. First-round RT-PCR targeting the TCR CDR3 was performed with the HTBI primer set. TCRdb ran MiXCR on the multiplex PCR reads and lists one entry per CDR3 protein. The sample holds 650,000 to 700,000 distinct CDR3 sequences, approximately 15% seen once. This CDR3 region has 13 residues. The V and J ends lost 2 bases and 6 bases respectively, with 10 bases between them. CDR1 is MDHEN, CDR2 SYDVKM, per germline. At least ten counts were recorded for this clonotype. When ophthalmopathy did not progress within 18 months, Graves' hyperthyroidism was considered stable.

Sequencing was carried out using blood. The sequence derives from a man aged 45-60 years with Graves' hyperthyroidism. The V gene is TRBV28, the J gene TRBJ1-1; D unresolved. Here the CDR3 DNA reads TGTGCCAGCAGTTTAATTTCGCCGGCTGAAGCTTTCTTT. Translating it yields CASSLISPAEAFF.